These 20 T cell receptor beta chains were sequenced from one sample in a study of T cell responses to AZD1222 COVID-19 vaccine. Using immunoSEQ multiplex PCR, the repertoire was profiled, and TCRdb retains in-frame clones only, with some absent. The table has about 200,000 clones, approximately 93% seen once. Sequencing used peripheral blood, obtained 28 days after the second AZD1222 dose. Receptor source: an adult who received the AZD1222 COVID-19 vaccine.

The chain has TRBV5-1 and TRBJ2-5; maybe TRBD2 (5 bases). V was cut by 0 bases and J by 5 bases, with 11 bases left in between. Germline V gene data show CDR1 as SGHRS and CDR2 as YFSETQ. There are 14 residues in the CDR3. The CDR3 sequence is CASSLVPSGETQYF. As DNA, the CDR3 is TGCGCCAGCAGCTTGGTTCCCTCGGGGGAGACCCAGTACTTC.

This clone was detected only a few times. This chain connects TRBV23-1 to TRBJ1-4; the D is unclear. TRBV23-1 is an open reading frame, and its role is uncertain. The CDR3 extends over 14 amino acids. V lost 7 bases and J lost 8, with 17 bases in between. The CDR3 DNA reads as TGCGCCAGCAACAAAGATGGGATCGGCGAAAAACTGTTTTTT. Its protein is CASNKDGIGEKLFF.

The J gene is TRBJ1-2, the V gene TRBV24-1, with a possible D match to TRBD1 (6 bases). The CDR3 is 17 residues long. The V end was cut by 4 bases, the J end by 0 bases, with 17 bases between. Germline assignment: CDR1 KGHDR and CDR2 SFDVKD. The CDR3 region is CATSDPKQGDSNYGYTF. CDR3 sequence (DNA): TGTGCCACCAGTGACCCAAAACAGGGCGACTCTAACTATGGCTACACCTTC.

The CDR3 reads CASRRTGTTYEQYF. Written as DNA, the CDR3 is TGTGCCAGCCGGAGAACCGGGACAACCTACGAGCAGTACTTC. The chain recombines TRBV6-5 with TRBJ2-7; a possible D gene is TRBD1 (6 bases). The CDR3 runs to 14 residues. V was shortened by 8 bases and J by 2 bases, with 16 bases between the two germline ends. Germline V CDR1 and CDR2: MNHEY, SVGAGI.

The V and J genes are TRBV5-5 and TRBJ1-1; D may be TRBD1 (6 bases). CDR1 and CDR2 (germline): SGHKS, YYEKEE (reference sequence). Trimming took 6 bases from V and 1 from J, leaving 13 bases between them. CDR3 length: 14 residues. CDR3 sequence: CASTRGTSNTEAFF. The CDR3 region has the DNA TGTGCCAGCACGAGGGGGACATCGAACACTGAAGCTTTCTTT.

The chain joins TRBV5-4 to TRBJ2-3; D unresolved. CDR1 SGHNT and CDR2 YYREEE come from the germline V gene (reference sequence). CDR3 size: 13 residues. Trimming removed 3 bases at V and 4 bases at J, with 9 bases between. CDR3 loop: CASSSDQPDTQYF. The CDR3 region has the DNA TGTGCCAGCAGCTCGGACCAGCCAGATACGCAGTATTTT.

The V and J genes are TRBV6-5 and TRBJ2-7; D possibly corresponds to TRBD1 (6 bases). The CDR3 length is 13 residues. The germline CDR1 and CDR2 sequences are MNHEY and SVGAGI. The V and J ends lost 5 bases and 1 base respectively, with 9 bases between them. The CDR3 protein is CASSTQGSYEQYF. CDR3 in DNA: TGTGCCAGCAGTACACAGGGTTCCTACGAGCAGTACTTC.

CDR3 loop: CASSPGQGAFTGELFF. The DNA for the CDR3 is TGTGCCAGCAGCCCCGGACAGGGGGCTTTCACCGGGGAGCTGTTTTTT. The chain joins TRBV11-3 to TRBJ2-2; 11 nucleotides align to TRBD1. The CDR3 contains 16 residues. Germline CDR1 reads SGHNT; CDR2 reads YENEEA. V was clipped by 5 bases and J by 4 bases; unmatched bases: 6.

The chain recombines TRBV13 with TRBJ1-4; 9 nucleotides agree with TRBD1. Looked up from germline, CDR1 is PRHDT and CDR2 is FYEKMQ (reference sequence). V shed 5 bases and J 8 bases; nucleotides not matched to a gene: 9. The CDR3 is 15 amino acids. In DNA form, the CDR3 reads TGTGCCAGCAGCGCCTGGACAGGGGAAAGGGAAAAACTGTTTTTT. Translating gives CASSAWTGEREKLFF.

V is TRBV7-8 and J is TRBJ2-7; 7 bases align to TRBD2. Germline-derived CDR1 and CDR2 are SGHVS and FQNEAQ. V gave up 6 bases and J gave up 7 bases; unmatched junction bases: 18. The CDR3 consists of 16 residues. The DNA for the CDR3 is TGTGCCAGCAGACCAAGGGGACGGGAGGCCCTTAGGGAGCAGTACTTC. Its protein is CASRPRGREALREQYF.

The chain is built from TRBV7-9 and TRBJ1-2; 7 positions agree with TRBD1. With V trimmed by 3 bases and J by 2 bases, 3 bases remained unmatched. Germline CDR1 and CDR2: SEHNR and FQNEAQ (reference sequence). CDR3 length equals 14 residues. CDR3 protein: CASSFTGANYGYTF. The CDR3 nucleotides read TGTGCCAGCAGCTTTACAGGGGCGAACTATGGCTACACCTTC.

J is TRBJ1-1 and V is TRBV7-9; D is possibly TRBD1 (6 bases). With 1 base removed from V and 4 bases from J, the gap between germline ends came to 19 bases. Germline-derived CDR1 and CDR2 are SEHNR and FQNEAQ (reference sequence). The CDR3 covers 17 residues. The CDR3 loop is CASSLELGAREGTEAFF. In nucleotides, the CDR3 is TGTGCCAGCAGCTTAGAATTGGGGGCTCGGGAGGGCACTGAAGCTTTCTTT.

The chain uses TRBV7-2 and TRBJ1-1; 9 nucleotides agree with TRBD1. V dropped 5 bases and J dropped 1; count of bases not matched to a gene: 5. The CDR3 is 15 amino acids. CDR1 is SGHTA, CDR2 FQGNSA, per germline. The CDR3 region is CASSPRQGGNTEAFF. The CDR3 region has the DNA TGTGCCAGCAGCCCAAGACAGGGGGGGAACACTGAAGCTTTCTTT.

The rearrangement links TRBV7-9 to TRBJ1-2, with 7 nucleotides matching TRBD1. The J segment lost 0 bases and the V segment lost 1 base, leaving 11 bases of the junction unmatched. Germline V lookup: CDR1 SEHNR, CDR2 FQNEAQ (reference sequence). CDR3 length: 18 residues. Written as DNA, the CDR3 is TGTGCCAGCAGCTTAGTAGTCGGGACAGCACAATCTAACTATGGCTACACCTTC. Protein sequence: CASSLVVGTAQSNYGYTF.

The chain joins TRBV12-3 or TRBV12-4 to TRBJ1-1; D uncertain. CDR3 size: 13 residues. V was cut by 8 bases and J by 1 base, with 11 bases left in between. The CDR3 spells CASFRLWNTEAFF. The CDR3 DNA is TGTGCCAGCTTTCGGCTTTGGAACACTGAAGCTTTCTTT.

The chain's CDR3 is CASSQAILSPLHF. The CDR3 DNA is TGCGCCAGCAGCCAAGCGATTCTTTCACCCCTCCACTTT. The chain recombines TRBV4-3 with TRBJ1-6; D unresolved. The CDR3 is 13 amino acids. The V and J ends lost 1 base and 9 bases respectively, with 7 bases between them. The germline gives CDR1 LGHNA, CDR2 YSLEER.

The rearrangement joins TRBV12-3 or TRBV12-4 to TRBJ2-1; the match to TRBD2 covers 13 bases. Trimming cost V 10 bases and J 9 bases; bases outside gene matches: 6. The CDR3 is 13 amino acids. The CDR3 sequence: CANKLAGGFEQFF. CDR3 sequence (DNA): TGTGCCAACAAACTAGCGGGGGGGTTTGAGCAGTTCTTC.

The V and J genes are TRBV19 and TRBJ1-1; 7 nucleotides match TRBD1. The CDR3 loop spans 12 amino acids. Germline loops: CDR1 LNHDA, CDR2 SQIVND (reference sequence). J gave up 11 bases and V 6 bases, and 9 bases lay outside the gene matches. CDR3 amino acids: CASRTRGTEAFF. The CDR3 DNA sequence: TGTGCCAGTAGAACCAGGGGGACAGAGGCTTTCTTT.

This chain joins TRBV14 and TRBJ2-1, with no clear D. The CDR3 sequence is 14 residues long. The V and J ends lost 2 bases and 1 base respectively, with 6 bases between them. In germline, CDR1 is SGHDN, CDR2 FVKESK. The CDR3 DNA is TGTGCCAGCAGCCAACGCGGATCCTACAATGAGCAGTTCTTC. Its translation is CASSQRGSYNEQFF.

This rearrangement joins TRBV7-2 to TRBJ2-1; 7 bases agree with TRBD2. This CDR3 contains 15 residues. Germline V lookup: CDR1 SGHTA, CDR2 FQGNSA. With 1 base clipped from V and 4 bases from J, the junction kept 4 bases outside the gene matches. The CDR3 nucleotides read TGTGCCAGCAGCTTAGTTGGGACTAAGTACAATGAGCAGTTCTTC. Residues: CASSLVGTKYNEQFF.